Below, one TCR beta chain is given with its context. The sample carries other DNA sequences with the same CDR3. Using immunoSEQ multiplex PCR, the repertoire was profiled, and TCRdb retains in-frame clones only, with some absent. This sample has 180,000 or so clones, with around 89% found just once. The data derive from a study of blood T cell repertoires in COVID-19. Trimming pared 4 bases from V and 2 bases from J, leaving 9 bases between. CDR3 size: 14 residues. Germline CDR1 SEHNR, CDR2 FQNEAQ (reference sequence). The sample comprised peripheral blood. This chain joins TRBV7-9 and TRBJ2-1, with a tentative D call TRBD2 (5 bases). This clonotype was obtained from a man aged 50 or older with acute or convalescent COVID-19. In nucleotides, the CDR3 is TGTGCCAGCAGCTATGGAGGAACCTACAATGAGCAGTTCTTC. Encoded protein: CASSYGGTYNEQFF.